A single T cell receptor (beta chain) is shown here with its context. Germline V gives CDR1 SEHNR, CDR2 FQNEAQ (reference sequence). The J segment lost 6 bases and the V segment lost 1 base, leaving 7 bases of the junction unmatched. This CDR3 spans 15 amino acids. This sample was taken from a study of blood T cell repertoires in COVID-19. Study-level background: Acute and convalescent COVID-19 specimens originated in the United States, Italy and Spain. T cells, B-cell-depleted T cells, or PBMCs provided the cDNA or gDNA that served as material.

Clones were sequenced by immunoSEQ multiplex PCR, and TCRdb holds only the in-frame ones, with some missing. Of 60,000 to 70,000 clones in the sample, about 86% were seen once. Source material: peripheral blood. This TCR was sampled from a woman older than 75 with active COVID-19. This rearrangement joins TRBV7-9 to TRBJ2-5; 8 bases are a match to TRBD2. The CDR3 DNA sequence: TGTGCCAGCAGCTTAGGGCGGGGGGTCGAGAAGACCCAGTACTTC. Translated, it gives CASSLGRGVEKTQYF.